Following are 21 T cell receptor beta chains from one sample sequenced in a study of cytomegalovirus exposure and HLA in healthy donors. The PCR ran on 60 Vbeta and 13 Jbeta primers. Method: immunoSEQ multiplex PCR; TCRdb's copy keeps in-frame clones and lacks some. The repertoire consists of under 200,000 clones, with around 68% occurring once and the leading ten covering approximately 1.3%. The source material was PBMCs. Receptors were obtained from a man in his forties or fifties in good health and CMV-seronegative.

The rearrangement joins TRBV18 to TRBJ1-2; D gene unclear. Germline CDR1 KGHSH, CDR2 LQKENI. This CDR3 has 14 amino acids. Trimming removed 1 base from V and 3 bases from J, with 9 bases in between. For the CDR3, the DNA is TGTGCCAGCTCACCACTCCCGTCCCACTATGGCTACACCTTC. Translated: CASSPLPSHYGYTF.

The chain joins TRBV28 to TRBJ2-1; D may be TRBD1 (6 bases). CDR1 is MDHEN and CDR2 is SYDVKM in the germline V gene. Trimming left V 6 bases short and J 0 bases short, with 12 bases between. CDR3 size: 15 residues. The CDR3 bases are TGTGCCAGCAGGATTGGACAGAGCTCCTACAATGAGCAGTTCTTC. Translation: CASRIGQSSYNEQFF.

This clone was detected only a few times. The chain links TRBV19 to TRBJ2-1; 12 bases line up with TRBD2. There are 18 residues in the CDR3. CDR1 and CDR2 from the germline V gene are LNHDA and SQIVND (reference sequence). V gave up 1 base and J gave up 0 bases; unmatched junction bases: 4. CDR3 sequence reads: CASSIGLAGANSYNEQFF. CDR3 bases: TGTGCCAGTAGTATAGGACTAGCGGGGGCGAACTCCTACAATGAGCAGTTCTTC.

This CDR3 is CASSLGGRVNEQYF. CDR3 nucleotides: TGTGCCAGCAGCTTAGGAGGGAGGGTCAACGAGCAGTACTTC. The chain combines TRBV7-8 with TRBJ2-7; 7 bases match TRBD2. From germline, CDR1 is SGHVS and CDR2 FQNEAQ. The CDR3 sequence is 14 residues long. After removal of 1 base from V and 5 bases from J, the junction contained 5 bases not matched to a gene.

This clone was detected only a few times. V is TRBV16 and J is TRBJ1-4, with 7 bases that match TRBD1. Germline values: CDR1 KGHSY, CDR2 FQNENV. The CDR3 is 13 amino acids. The V and J ends lost 2 bases and 10 bases, in that order; junction bases with no gene match: 4. CDR3 protein: CASSQVSGGKLFF. Written as DNA, the CDR3 is TGTGCCAGCAGCCAAGTGTCAGGGGGAAAACTGTTTTTT.

This rearrangement joins TRBV5-1 to TRBJ2-3, with D possibly matching TRBD2 (6 bases). Germline loops: CDR1 SGHRS, CDR2 YFSETQ. V lost 4 bases, J lost 2 bases, and 14 bases lay in between. CDR3 length: 15 amino acids. For the CDR3, the DNA is TGCGCCAGCAGCACCGGGACTGACATCACAGATACGCAGTATTTT. Its protein product is CASSTGTDITDTQYF.

V is TRBV4-1 and J is TRBJ2-5; 11 bases map to TRBD2. Germline CDR1 is MGHRA and CDR2 is YSYEKL. The CDR3 has 15 amino acids. The V gene end was trimmed by 1 base and the J gene end by 4 bases; junction bases not matched to a gene: 2. CDR3: CASSQGGLAGETQYF. For the CDR3, the DNA is TGCGCCAGCAGCCAAGGAGGACTAGCGGGAGAGACCCAGTACTTC.

A few counts support this clone. The chain carries TRBV7-2 and TRBJ1-5, with unresolved D. CDR3 length: 14 residues. The V and J ends lost 4 bases and 6 bases respectively, with 13 bases between them. CDR1 is SGHTA and CDR2 is FQGNSA in the germline V gene. The CDR3 spells CASSSIDGGQPQHF. The CDR3 coding sequence is TGTGCCAGCAGCTCTATAGACGGCGGTCAGCCCCAGCATTTT.

The rearrangement joins TRBV19 to TRBJ1-4, with TRBD1 matching 7 bases. Germline CDR1 and CDR2: LNHDA and SQIVND (reference sequence). There are 13 residues in the CDR3. J was trimmed by 5 bases and V by 10 bases; bases with no gene match: 7. In DNA form, the CDR3 reads TGTGCCACCTTAGACAGGGTCAATGAAAAACTGTTTTTT. This encodes CATLDRVNEKLFF.

V is TRBV7-9 and J is TRBJ1-5; a weak D match, TRBD1 (6 bases). V lost 5 bases and J 3 bases, leaving 11 bases between the germline ends. Germline V CDR1 and CDR2: SEHNR, FQNEAQ (reference sequence). CDR3 size: 14 residues. Written as DNA, the CDR3 is TGTGCCAGCAGCAGGGACACAGTCAATCAGCCCCAGCATTTT. Protein product: CASSRDTVNQPQHF.

V is TRBV5-6 and J is TRBJ1-6; D is possibly TRBD1 (5 bases). Germline V gene data show CDR1 as SGHDT and CDR2 as YYEEEE. The CDR3 totals 16 residues. V was shortened by 5 bases and J by 0 bases, with 12 bases between the two germline ends. CDR3 residues: CASRDRQSSYNSPLHF. For the CDR3, the DNA is TGTGCCAGCAGGGATCGACAGAGCTCCTATAATTCACCCCTCCACTTT. Full variable domain (rest looked up from reference TRBV5-6 and TRBJ1-6): DAGVTQSPTHLIKTRGQQVTLRCSPKSGHDTVSWYQQALGQGPQFIFQYYEEEERQRGNFPDRFSGHQFPNYSSELNVNALLLGDSALYLCASRDRQSSYNSPLHFGNGTRLTVT.

This chain uses TRBV6-5 with TRBJ1-2; 9 bases agree with TRBD1. The CDR3 contains 13 residues. Per the germline V gene, CDR1 is MNHEY and CDR2 is SVGAGI. Trimming at V came to 2 bases and at J to 7 bases, leaving 2 bases not matched to a gene. The DNA for the CDR3 is TGTGCCAGCAGTTACACAGGGGGCCTTGGCTACACCTTC. The encoded protein is CASSYTGGLGYTF.

The V call is TRBV5-1, the J call TRBJ2-2; D remains unclear. V dropped 2 bases and J dropped 3 bases, with 5 bases sitting between them. Germline assignment: CDR1 SGHRS and CDR2 YFSETQ. This CDR3 contains 13 residues. CDR3 region: CASSFGDTGELFF. The CDR3 DNA sequence: TGCGCCAGCAGCTTTGGAGACACCGGGGAGCTGTTTTTT.

The rearrangement uses TRBV5-6 and TRBJ1-5; 9 bases agree with TRBD1. Germline loops: CDR1 SGHDT, CDR2 YYEEEE. The trim removed 3 bases at V and 9 bases at J, leaving 13 bases unmatched. This CDR3 is 16 amino acids long. CDR3 DNA sequence: TGTGCCAGCAGCTCACTGGACAGGGGAAAAAGCGCGCCCCAGCATTTT. Translated, it gives CASSSLDRGKSAPQHF.

V usage is TRBV4-3 and J usage is TRBJ1-1; TRBD1 matches at 10 bases. Germline V gene sequence: CDR1 LGHNA, CDR2 YSLEER. The CDR3 covers 15 residues. V dropped 3 bases and J dropped 5; count of bases not matched to a gene: 6. The CDR3: CASSQLTGGETEAFF. CDR3 DNA: TGCGCCAGCAGCCAGTTGACAGGGGGCGAGACTGAAGCTTTCTTT.

This chain connects TRBV5-1 to TRBJ2-7; perhaps TRBD1 as D (5 bases). The CDR3 is 11 residues long. V was shortened by 5 bases and J by 5 bases, with 8 bases between the two germline ends. Germline lookup yields CDR1 SGHRS and CDR2 YFSETQ. CDR3 loop: CASRAGNEQYF. Written as DNA, the CDR3 is TGCGCCAGCAGGGCAGGGAACGAGCAGTACTTC.

The chain is built from TRBV9 and TRBJ1-1; D remains unclear. Per germline, CDR1 SGDLS and CDR2 YYNGEE. V was cut by 0 bases and J by 0 bases, with 3 bases left in between. The CDR3 extends over 13 amino acids. CDR3 sequence reads: CASSVAMNTEAFF. The CDR3 region has the DNA TGTGCCAGCAGCGTAGCAATGAACACTGAAGCTTTCTTT.

This CDR3 is CASSTTRSFGNTIYF. The CDR3 DNA follows: TGTGCCAGTAGTACGACTAGGAGCTTCGGAAACACCATATATTTT. The chain recombines TRBV19 with TRBJ1-3; no firm D call. Between the trimmed V and J ends, which lost 4 bases and 4 bases, there was a span of 14 bases. Looked up from germline, CDR1 is LNHDA and CDR2 is SQIVND (reference sequence). This CDR3 region has 15 residues. The whole variable domain, remainder taken from reference TRBV19 and TRBJ1-3, is DGGITQSPKYLFRKEGQNVTLSCEQNLNHDAMYWYRQDPGQGLRLIYYSQIVNDFQKGDIAEGYSVSREKKESFPLTVTSAQKNPTAFYLCASSTTRSFGNTIYFGEGSWLTVV.

V usage is TRBV19 and J usage is TRBJ1-5; 7 bases are a match to TRBD1. Germline V gene lookup returns CDR1 LNHDA and CDR2 SQIVND (reference sequence). The V segment lost 8 bases and the J segment 2 bases; nucleotides outside the gene matches: 9. The CDR3 is 15 residues long. CDR3 sequence: CASHPWDRGNQPQHF. In DNA, the CDR3 is TGTGCCAGTCACCCCTGGGACAGAGGCAATCAGCCCCAGCATTTT.

Written as DNA, the CDR3 is TGCGCCAGCAGCTTGGTGACCCAGGGAATCGCAACTAATGAAAAACTGTTTTTT. Protein sequence: CASSLVTQGIATNEKLFF. This sequence joins TRBV5-1 and TRBJ1-4; a possible D gene is TRBD1 (5 bases). CDR1 and CDR2 from the germline V gene are SGHRS and YFSETQ. V was pared by 0 bases and J by 0 bases, with 15 bases between. This CDR3 is built from 18 residues.

The chain links TRBV7-2 to TRBJ2-3; D is unclear. The CDR3 length is 14 residues. Germline V CDR1 and CDR2: SGHTA, FQGNSA. V was shortened by 4 bases and J by 0 bases, with 8 bases between the two germline ends. CDR3 protein: CASSSVGSTDTQYF. CDR3 in DNA: TGTGCCAGCAGCTCGGTCGGGAGCACAGATACGCAGTATTTT.